This TCR beta chain was sequenced for a study of cytomegalovirus exposure and HLA in healthy donors. Researchers ran the PCR with 60 Vbeta and 13 Jbeta primers. Profiling relied on immunoSEQ multiplex PCR, and the TCRdb table lists in-frame clones only, not all of them. The sample shows approximately 200,000 clones, 80% to 85% of them seen only once. Regarding the study as a whole: Other equally common chains were less clonally expanded than HLA-associated TCR beta chains, a later analysis showed. Across HLA loci, a later analysis found differing TCR association rates, with DRB1 most and HLA-C fewest. One later analysis reportedly identified an Asian-associated ancestry cluster that showed fewer N-insertions than the roughly 620-donor mean.

Worth noting for this clone: Its antigen is as yet unknown. At one boundary the junction diverges from the germline segment, which might be a read error.

The V gene's germline CDR1 is MNHEY and CDR2 SVGAGI. This CDR3 is 15 amino acids long. The chain carries TRBV6-5 and TRBJ2-7; TRBD2 agrees at 10 bases. The receptor was derived from a woman between 18 and 29 years old in good health and CMV-seropositive. Material: PBMCs. The CDR3 reads CASRYLAGGSYEQYF. The CDR3 coding sequence is TGTGCCAGCAGGTACTTAGCGGGGGGTTCCTACGAGCAGTACTTC.